Below, one T cell receptor (beta chain) is given with its context. Its antigen is as yet unknown. V was clipped by 5 bases and J by 0 bases, with 8 bases between them. From germline, CDR1 is LNHDA and CDR2 SQIVND (reference sequence). This CDR3 contains 14 residues. The data originate from a study of T cell responses to AZD1222 COVID-19 vaccine. Repertoires were generated with immunoSEQ multiplex PCR, while TCRdb's copy carries only in-frame clones and drops some. The table includes roughly 93,000 clones, nearly 90% detected once. Overall study results and limits: The breadth and depth of Spike-specific TCRs increased once two AZD1222 doses had been given. Per reports, nearly half of all spike-specific TCRs target regions that are unmutated in variants.

The sequence derives from an adult in good health. Sequenced here: peripheral blood, sampled on day 0 of MenACWY control vaccination. The chain links TRBV19 to TRBJ1-5; no clear D. The DNA for the CDR3 is TGTGCCAGTAGTTGGAGAAATAGCAATCAGCCCCAGCATTTT. Its protein product is CASSWRNSNQPQHF.